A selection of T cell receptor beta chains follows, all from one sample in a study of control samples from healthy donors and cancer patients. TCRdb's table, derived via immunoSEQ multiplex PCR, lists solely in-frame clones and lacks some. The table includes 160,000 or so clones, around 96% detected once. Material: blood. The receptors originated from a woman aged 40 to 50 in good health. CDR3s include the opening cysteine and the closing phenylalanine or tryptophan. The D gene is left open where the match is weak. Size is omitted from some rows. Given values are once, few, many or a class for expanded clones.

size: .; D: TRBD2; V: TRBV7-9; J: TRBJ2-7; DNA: TGTGCCAGCAGCTACCGAGGGCGGGGGAATCTGCTCGAGCAGTACTTC; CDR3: CASSYRGRGNLLEQYF
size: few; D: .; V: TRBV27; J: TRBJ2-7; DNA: TGTGCCAGCAGTTCAAAGCCCTACGAGCAGTACTTC; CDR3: CASSSKPYEQYF
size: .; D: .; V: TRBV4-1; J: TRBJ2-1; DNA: TGCGCCAGCAGCCAAGTACAGAGATCCTACAATGAGCAGTTCTTC; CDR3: CASSQVQRSYNEQFF
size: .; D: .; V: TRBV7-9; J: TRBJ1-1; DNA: TGTGCCAGCAGTATCCACAGGGATAACACTGAAGCTTTCTTT; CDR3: CASSIHRDNTEAFF
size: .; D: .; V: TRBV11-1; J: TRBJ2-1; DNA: TGTGCCAGCAGCTTTGGTCGGACAATCAATGAGCAGTTCTTC; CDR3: CASSFGRTINEQFF
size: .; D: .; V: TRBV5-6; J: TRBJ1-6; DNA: TGTGCCAGCAGCTTAACAGGGTATAATTCACCCCTCCACTTT; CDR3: CASSLTGYNSPLHF
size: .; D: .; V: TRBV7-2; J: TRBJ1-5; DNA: TGTGCCAGCAGCTTAGAGGTCGGGCAGCCCCAGCATTTT; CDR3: CASSLEVGQPQHF
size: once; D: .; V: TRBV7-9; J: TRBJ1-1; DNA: TGTGCCAGCAGCCTCCCGAGGCCCGTTGTTAACACTGAAGCTTTCTTT; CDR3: CASSLPRPVVNTEAFF
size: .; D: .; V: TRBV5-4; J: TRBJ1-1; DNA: TGTGCCAGCAGACCGCCGGGGGACATGAACACTGAAGCTTTCTTT; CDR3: CASRPPGDMNTEAFF
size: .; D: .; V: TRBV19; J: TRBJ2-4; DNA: TGTGCCAGTAGTGGGGGGAGAAACATTCAGTACTTC; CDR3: CASSGGRNIQYF
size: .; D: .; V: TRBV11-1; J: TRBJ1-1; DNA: TGTGCCAGCAGCTTAGATACAGGAATCACTGAAGCTTTCTTT; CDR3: CASSLDTGITEAFF
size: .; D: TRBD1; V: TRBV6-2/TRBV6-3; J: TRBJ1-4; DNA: TGTGCCAGCAGTTATTCAGGGGGCGGGAATGAAAAACTGTTTTTT; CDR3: CASSYSGGGNEKLFF
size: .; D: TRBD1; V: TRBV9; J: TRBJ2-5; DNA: TGTGCCAGCAGCGAGACAGGGCGACAAGAGACCCAGTACTTC; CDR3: CASSETGRQETQYF
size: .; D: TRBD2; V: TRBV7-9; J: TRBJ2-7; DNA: TGTGCCAGCAGCACCCACCCCTTAAGCGGGAGTGGTTACTACGAGCAGTACTTC; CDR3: CASSTHPLSGSGYYEQYF
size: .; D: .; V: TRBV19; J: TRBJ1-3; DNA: TGTGCCAGTAGTCCAGAGGACAGCCTGGTAACCATATATTTT; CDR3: CASSPEDSLVTIYF
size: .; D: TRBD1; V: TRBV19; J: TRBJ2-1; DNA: TGTGCCAGTAGAAAGGGACAGGGGGCTGTCGATGAGCAGTTCTTC; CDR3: CASRKGQGAVDEQFF
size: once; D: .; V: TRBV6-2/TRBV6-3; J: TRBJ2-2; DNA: TGTGCCAGCAGTCCCGTCAGAGCGAACACCGGGGAGCTGTTTTTT; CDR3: CASSPVRANTGELFF
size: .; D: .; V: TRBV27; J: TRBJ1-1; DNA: TGTGCCAGCAGTTTAGAGGGGCGAGGCACTGAAGCTTTCTTT; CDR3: CASSLEGRGTEAFF
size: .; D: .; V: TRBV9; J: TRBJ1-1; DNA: TGTGCCAGCAGCGTATGGGGGGGCGCTGAAGCTTTCTTT; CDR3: CASSVWGGAEAFF
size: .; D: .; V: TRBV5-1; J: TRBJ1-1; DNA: TGCGCCAGCAGCTTGGCCATTAGCGCAGAGAGGAACACTGAAGCTTTCTTT; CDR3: CASSLAISAERNTEAFF
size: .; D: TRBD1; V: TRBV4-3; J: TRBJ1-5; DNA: TGCGCCAGCAGCCAAGATGGGAGGACAGGGTCCCAGCCCCAGCATTTT; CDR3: CASSQDGRTGSQPQHF
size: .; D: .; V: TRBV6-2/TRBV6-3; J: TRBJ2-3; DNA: TGTGCCAGCAGTTACCTGCGGGGTAGCACAGATACGCAGTATTTT; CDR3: CASSYLRGSTDTQYF
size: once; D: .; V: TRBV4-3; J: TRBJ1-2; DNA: TGCGCCAGCAGCCCCTATCTTAACTATGGCTACACCTTC; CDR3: CASSPYLNYGYTF
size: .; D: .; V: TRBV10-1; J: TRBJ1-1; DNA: TGCGCCAGCAGTGGTTCCTCATGGCCCACTGAAGCTTTCTTT; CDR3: CASSGSSWPTEAFF
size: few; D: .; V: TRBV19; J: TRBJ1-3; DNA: TGTGCCAGCAGCCAGGGATTCACTGGAAACACCATATATTTT; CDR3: CASSQGFTGNTIYF
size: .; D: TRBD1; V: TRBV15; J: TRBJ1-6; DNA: TGTGCCACCAGCAGAGACGACAGGGACGGTTCACCCCTCCACTTT; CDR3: CATSRDDRDGSPLHF
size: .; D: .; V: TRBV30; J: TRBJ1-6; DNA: TGTGCCTGGAGAGGGGACGGCCGAAGCGGGTTATATAATTCACCCCTCCACTTT; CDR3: CAWRGDGRSGLYNSPLHF
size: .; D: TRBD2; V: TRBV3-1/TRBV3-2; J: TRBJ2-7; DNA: TGTGCCAGCAGCCAAGGCCCTGGACTAGCGGGATTTACCTACGAGCAGTACTTC; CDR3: CASSQGPGLAGFTYEQYF
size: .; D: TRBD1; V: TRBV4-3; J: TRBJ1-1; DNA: TGCGCCAGCAGCCAAGATAGTACAGGGGGCATGAACACTGAAGCTTTCTTT; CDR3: CASSQDSTGGMNTEAFF
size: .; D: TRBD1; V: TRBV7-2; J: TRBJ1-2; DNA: TGTGCCAGCAGCCTGGGACAGACTAACTATGGCTACACCTTC; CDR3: CASSLGQTNYGYTF
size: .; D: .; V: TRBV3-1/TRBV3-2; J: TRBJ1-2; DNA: TGTGCCAGCAGCCCACGATCAGGACGGGCGGATGGCTACACCTTC; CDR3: CASSPRSGRADGYTF
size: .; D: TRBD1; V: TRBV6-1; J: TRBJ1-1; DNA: TGTGCCAGCAGTGACCCGGGGACAGTTGCCACTGAAGCTTTCTTT; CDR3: CASSDPGTVATEAFF
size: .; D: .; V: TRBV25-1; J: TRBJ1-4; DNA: TGTGCCAGCAGTGAATGGCAAGGGGCAACTAATGAAAAACTGTTTTTT; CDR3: CASSEWQGATNEKLFF
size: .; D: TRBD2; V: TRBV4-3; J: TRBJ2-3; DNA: TGCGCCAGCAGCCCCTTTCGCGGGGGGCGGGGAGATACGCAGTATTTT; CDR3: CASSPFRGGRGDTQYF
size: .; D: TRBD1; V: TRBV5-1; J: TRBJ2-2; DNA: TGCGCCAGCAGCGTGGACAGGGTGAACACCGGGGAGCTGTTTTTT; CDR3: CASSVDRVNTGELFF
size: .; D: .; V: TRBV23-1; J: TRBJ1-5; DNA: TGCGCCAGCAAGGATCGGGCCCCCAATCAGCCCCAGCATTTT; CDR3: CASKDRAPNQPQHF
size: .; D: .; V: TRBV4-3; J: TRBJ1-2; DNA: TGCGCCAGCAGCCAAGGTGGGCAGGGACGAGGCTACACCTTC; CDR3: CASSQGGQGRGYTF
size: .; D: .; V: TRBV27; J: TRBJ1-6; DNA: TGTGCCAGCAGTTTTCGGGTCATTGGTGGGGCCTATAATTCACCCCTCCACTTT; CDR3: CASSFRVIGGAYNSPLHF
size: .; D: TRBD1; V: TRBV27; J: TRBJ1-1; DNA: TGTGCCAGCAGGGGACAGAGCATGAACACTGAAGCTTTCTTT; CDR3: CASRGQSMNTEAFF
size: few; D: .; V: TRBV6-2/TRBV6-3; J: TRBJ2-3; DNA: TGTGCCAGCAGTGCGAGGACAGTTTGGAGGAACACAGATACGCAGTATTTT; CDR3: CASSARTVWRNTDTQYF
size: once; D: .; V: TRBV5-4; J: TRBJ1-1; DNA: TGTGCCAGCAGCTCCAGGGGCGACACTGAAGCTTTCTTT; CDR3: CASSSRGDTEAFF
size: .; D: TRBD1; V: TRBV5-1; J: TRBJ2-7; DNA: TGCGCCAGCAGCTCGTTACAAGGACAGGGGCGGGAGCAGTACTTC; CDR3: CASSSLQGQGREQYF
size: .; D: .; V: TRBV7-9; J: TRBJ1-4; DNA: TGTGCCAGCAGCGAACCCGGACAGGAAAAACTGTTTTTT; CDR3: CASSEPGQEKLFF
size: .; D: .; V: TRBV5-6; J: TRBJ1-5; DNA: TGTGCCAGCAGCCGCTTTGGGGAAACCTATAGCAATCAGCCCCAGCATTTT; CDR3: CASSRFGETYSNQPQHF
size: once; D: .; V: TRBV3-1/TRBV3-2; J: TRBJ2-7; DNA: TGTGCCAGCAGCCAAAAGTACGCGTACGAGCAGTACTTC; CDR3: CASSQKYAYEQYF
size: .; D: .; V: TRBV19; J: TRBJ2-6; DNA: TGTGCCAGTAGTATAGGAACGGGGGCGGGGGCCAACGTCCTGACTTTC; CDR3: CASSIGTGAGANVLTF
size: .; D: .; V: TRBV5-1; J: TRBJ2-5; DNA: TGCGCCAGCAGTTCTGGGGGGACCCAAGAGACCCAGTACTTC; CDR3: CASSSGGTQETQYF
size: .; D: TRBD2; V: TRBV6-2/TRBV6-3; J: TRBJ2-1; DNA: TGTGCCAGCAGTTACAGTATAGCGGGAGTGTTCTCGCTTGAGCAGTTCTTC; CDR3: CASSYSIAGVFSLEQFF